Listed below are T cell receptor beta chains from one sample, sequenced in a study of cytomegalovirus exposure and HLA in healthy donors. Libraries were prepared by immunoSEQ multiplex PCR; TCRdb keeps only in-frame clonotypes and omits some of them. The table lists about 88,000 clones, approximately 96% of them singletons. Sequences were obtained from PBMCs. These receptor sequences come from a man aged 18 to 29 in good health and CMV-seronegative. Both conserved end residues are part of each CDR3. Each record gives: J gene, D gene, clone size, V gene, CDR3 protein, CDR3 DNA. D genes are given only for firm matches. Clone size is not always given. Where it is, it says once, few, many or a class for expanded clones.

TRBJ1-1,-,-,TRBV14,CASSQGVWGHSTEAFF,TGTGCCAGCAGCCAAGGAGTCTGGGGGCATTCGACTGAAGCTTTCTTT
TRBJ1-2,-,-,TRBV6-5,CASSSTGLDGYTF,TGTGCCAGCAGTAGCACAGGGCTCGATGGCTACACCTTC
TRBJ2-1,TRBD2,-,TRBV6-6,CASSLDSGPSLNEQFF,TGTGCCAGCAGTTTAGATAGCGGGCCGTCCCTCAATGAGCAGTTCTTC
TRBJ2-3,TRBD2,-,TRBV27,CASSLHKREIETDTQYF,TGTGCCAGCAGCCTCCATAAGCGGGAGATCGAGACAGATACGCAGTATTTT
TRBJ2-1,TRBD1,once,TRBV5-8,CASSPWQGATHNEQFF,TGTGCCAGCAGCCCCTGGCAGGGGGCGACCCACAATGAGCAGTTCTTC
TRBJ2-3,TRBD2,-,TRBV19,CASSMERLAGDGDTQYF,TGTGCCAGTAGTATGGAGAGACTAGCGGGAGATGGAGATACGCAGTATTTT
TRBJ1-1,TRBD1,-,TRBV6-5,CASSSPGQAEAFF,TGTGCCAGCAGTTCCCCGGGACAGGCAGAAGCTTTCTTT
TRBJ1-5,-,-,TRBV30,CACLGGPGQPQHF,TGTGCCTGTCTGGGAGGGCCGGGCCAGCCCCAGCATTTT
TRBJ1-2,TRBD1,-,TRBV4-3,CASSPPMGQGAHGYTF,TGCGCCAGCAGCCCCCCAATGGGACAGGGGGCTCATGGCTACACCTTC
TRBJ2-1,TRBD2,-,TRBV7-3,CASSLGRDEQFF,TGTGCCAGCAGCCTAGGGAGGGATGAGCAGTTCTTC
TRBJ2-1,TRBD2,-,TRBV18,CASSPLAGDWHNEQFF,TGTGCCAGCTCACCTTTAGCGGGAGATTGGCACAATGAGCAGTTCTTC
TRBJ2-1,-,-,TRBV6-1,CASSEALGGGGSNEQFF,TGTGCCAGCAGTGAAGCGCTGGGAGGGGGAGGATCGAATGAGCAGTTCTTC
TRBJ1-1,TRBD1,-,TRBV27,CASSFEGANTEAFF,TGTGCCAGCAGTTTTGAGGGGGCGAACACTGAAGCTTTCTTT
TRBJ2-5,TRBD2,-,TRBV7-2,CASSWGLADPSETQYF,TGTGCCAGCAGCTGGGGCCTAGCGGACCCTTCGGAGACCCAGTACTTC
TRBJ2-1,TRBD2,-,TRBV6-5,CASSYAGGYNEQFF,TGTGCCAGCAGTTACGCCGGGGGGTACAATGAGCAGTTCTTC
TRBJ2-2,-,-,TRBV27,CASSIYSGELFF,TGTGCCAGCAGTATATACAGCGGGGAGCTGTTTTTT
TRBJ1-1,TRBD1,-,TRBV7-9,CASSSHRTGNTEAFF,TGTGCCAGCAGCTCGCACAGGACAGGGAACACTGAAGCTTTCTTT
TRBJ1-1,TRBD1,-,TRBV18,CASSTGSTEAFF,TGTGCCAGTTCGACAGGGTCGACTGAAGCTTTCTTT
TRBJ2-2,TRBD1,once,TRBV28,CASSLPGTGDTGELFF,TGTGCCAGCAGTTTACCCGGGACAGGGGACACCGGGGAGCTGTTTTTT
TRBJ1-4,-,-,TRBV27,CASRVWTDEKLFF,TGTGCCAGCAGGGTGTGGACTGATGAAAAACTGTTTTTT
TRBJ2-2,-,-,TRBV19,CASSTQGTGELFF,TGTGCCAGTAGTACACAGGGAACCGGGGAGCTGTTTTTT
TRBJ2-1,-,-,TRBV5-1,CASSLGAGNNEQFF,TGCGCCAGCAGCTTGGGTGCGGGAAACAATGAGCAGTTCTTC
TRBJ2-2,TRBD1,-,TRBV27,CASSFSGTGGTGELFF,TGTGCCAGCAGTTTCTCCGGGACAGGGGGCACCGGGGAGCTGTTTTTT
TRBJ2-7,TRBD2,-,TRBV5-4,CASSLLLAGGSEQYF,TGTGCCAGCAGTCTACTCTTAGCGGGAGGGAGCGAGCAGTACTTC
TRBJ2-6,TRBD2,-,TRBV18,CASSPPGGGLTF,TGTGCCAGCTCACCACCCGGCGGGGGCCTGACTTTC
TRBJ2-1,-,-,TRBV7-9,CASSFRLGRDDEQFF,TGTGCCAGCAGCTTTAGACTAGGCCGTGACGATGAGCAGTTCTTC
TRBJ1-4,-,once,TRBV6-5,CATKGGPNEKLFF,TGTGCCACCAAGGGGGGGCCTAATGAAAAACTGTTTTTT
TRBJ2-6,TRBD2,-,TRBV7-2,CASSFGGGNSGANVLTF,TGTGCCAGCAGCTTCGGCGGGGGAAACTCTGGGGCCAACGTCCTGACTTTC
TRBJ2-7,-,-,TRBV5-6,CASRRTASYEQYF,TGTGCCAGCAGACGGACAGCCTCCTACGAGCAGTACTTC
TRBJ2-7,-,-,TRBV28,CASSLGEGGSYEQYF,TGTGCCAGCAGTTTAGGGGAGGGGGGATCCTACGAGCAGTACTTC
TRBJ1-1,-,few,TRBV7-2,CASSPRVDTEAFF,TGTGCCAGCAGCCCCAGGGTGGACACTGAAGCTTTCTTT
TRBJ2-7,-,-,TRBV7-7,CASSPSGLYEQYF,TGTGCTAGCAGCCCCTCGGGACTGTACGAGCAGTACTTC
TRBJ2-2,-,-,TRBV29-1,CSVGGNTGELFF,TGCAGCGTTGGGGGCAACACCGGGGAGCTGTTTTTT
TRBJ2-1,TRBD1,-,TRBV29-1,CSHDRGSYNEQFF,TGCAGTCACGACAGGGGCTCCTACAATGAGCAGTTCTTC
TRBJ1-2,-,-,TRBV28,CASSQRIGGYTF,TGTGCCAGCAGCCAACGTATCGGTGGCTACACCTTC
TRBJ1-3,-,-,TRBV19,CASSIPTATGNTIYF,TGTGCCAGTAGTATCCCGACAGCCACTGGAAACACCATATATTTT
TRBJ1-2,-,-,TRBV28,CASSPRDRFYGYTF,TGTGCCAGCAGTCCCCGTGACAGGTTCTATGGCTACACCTTC
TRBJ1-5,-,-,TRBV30,CAWSVAGDQPQHF,TGTGCCTGGAGTGTCGCGGGCGATCAGCCCCAGCATTTT
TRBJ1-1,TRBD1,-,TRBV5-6,CASSRVGQGDTEAFF,TGTGCCAGCAGCCGTGTAGGACAGGGGGACACTGAAGCTTTCTTT
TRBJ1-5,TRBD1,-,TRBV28,CASRQTGVRNQPQHF,TGTGCCAGCAGACAGACAGGGGTCCGCAATCAGCCCCAGCATTTT
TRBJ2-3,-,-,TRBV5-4,CASSQGIGTDTQYF,TGTGCCAGCAGTCAGGGAATTGGGACAGATACGCAGTATTTT
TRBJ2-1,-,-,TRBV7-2,CASNLPQQRATSYNEQFF,TGTGCCAGCAACCTACCCCAACAGAGGGCTACTTCCTACAATGAGCAGTTCTTC
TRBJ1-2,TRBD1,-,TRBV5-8,CASSHDRVGYGYTF,TGTGCCAGCAGCCACGACAGGGTCGGGTATGGCTACACCTTC
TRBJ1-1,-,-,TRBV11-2,CASSLGGQSEAFF,TGTGCCAGCAGCTTGGGGGGGCAATCTGAAGCTTTCTTT
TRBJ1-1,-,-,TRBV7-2,CASSSQLNTEAFF,TGTGCCAGCAGCTCCCAGTTGAACACTGAAGCTTTCTTT
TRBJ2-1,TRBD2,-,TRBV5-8,CASSPSGVRNEQFF,TGTGCCAGCAGCCCCAGCGGGGTGAGGAATGAGCAGTTCTTC